Presented here are 14 T cell receptor beta chains from one specimen sequenced in a study of response to subunit inactivated influenza vaccine. TCRdb analysed the RT-PCR reads with MiXCR anew, one entry per CDR3 protein. This table holds roughly 780,000 distinct CDR3 sequences, about a fifth found once. Sample: PBMCs from blood, taken roughly 5 days after vaccination. Receptors were obtained from a man aged 45-60 years who received an inactivated influenza vaccine.

This clonotype has more than one count but fewer than ten. This sequence joins TRBV12-3 or TRBV12-4 and TRBJ1-4; D gene unclear. V shed 6 bases and J shed 4 bases, with 12 bases lying between them. The CDR3 runs 14 residues. The CDR3 spells CASRLRGLNEKLFF. Written as DNA, the CDR3 is TGTGCCAGCAGACTACGAGGGCTTAATGAAAAACTGTTTTTT.

The chain couples TRBV6-1 to TRBJ2-3, with no clear D. V dropped 5 bases and J dropped 1 base, with 10 bases sitting between them. This CDR3 contains 14 residues. Germline CDR1 is MNHNS and CDR2 is SASEGT. In nucleotides, the CDR3 is TGTGCCAGCAGTCGGATGTTCGGCACAGATACGCAGTATTTT. Its translation is CASSRMFGTDTQYF.

This clonotype was found a few times. This chain connects TRBV6-1 to TRBJ2-4, with 10 bases aligning to TRBD1. The CDR3 has 16 amino acids. Looked up from germline, CDR1 is MNHNS and CDR2 is SASEGT. With 6 bases clipped from V and 1 base from J, the junction kept 6 bases outside the gene matches. The CDR3 is CASSLGTGVAKNIQYF. CDR3 sequence (DNA): TGTGCCAGCAGCCTTGGGACAGGGGTGGCCAAAAACATTCAGTACTTC.

V gene TRBV20-1 combines with J gene TRBJ2-7; perhaps TRBD1 as D (5 bases). Germline CDR1 is DFQATT and CDR2 is SNEGSKA (reference sequence). Between the trimmed V and J ends, which lost 5 bases and 0 bases, there was a span of 17 bases. This CDR3 is built from 15 residues. CDR3 sequence (DNA): TGCAGTGCTGGTGACAGTGACACCGGCTCCTACGAGCAGTACTTC. As protein: CSAGDSDTGSYEQYF.

This clonotype was detected only a few times. The gene calls are TRBV27 and TRBJ2-5, with no clear D. V dropped 3 bases and J dropped 0 bases, with 11 bases sitting between them. The germline V gene encodes CDR1 MNHEY and CDR2 SMNVEV (reference sequence). This CDR3 is built from 15 residues. CDR3 residues: CASSFGKAYQETQYF. CDR3 DNA: TGTGCCAGCAGTTTTGGAAAGGCCTACCAAGAGACCCAGTACTTC.

This clonotype was observed a few times. This chain joins TRBV7-3 and TRBJ1-5, with D perhaps TRBD1 (5 bases). The V and J ends lost 5 bases and 0 bases respectively, with 14 bases between them. Germline V CDR1 and CDR2: SGHTA, FQGTGA. The CDR3 is 16 amino acids. CDR3 amino acids: CASSHHRSASNQPQHF. CDR3 DNA sequence: TGTGCCAGCAGCCATCACAGGAGCGCTAGCAATCAGCCCCAGCATTTT.

As concerns this clonotype: This may be a read error, as it is one base from a much larger clone. This chain uses TRBV6-1 with TRBJ2-1, with D perhaps TRBD1 (5 bases). The germline V gene has CDR1 MNHNS and CDR2 SASEGT. Trimming shortened V by 5 bases and J by 6 bases, and 17 bases separated the two germline ends. The CDR3 sequence is 15 residues long. CDR3 nucleotides: TGTGCCAGCAGTCCTGCCCGGGTCAGGGTCAATGAGCAGTTCTTC. This sequence encodes CASSPARVRVNEQFF.

The chain couples TRBV28 to TRBJ1-1; D is uncertain. CDR1 is MDHEN, CDR2 SYDVKM, per germline. The CDR3 has 13 residues. The V end was cut by 9 bases, the J end by 7 bases, with 18 bases between. As DNA, the CDR3 is TGTGCCAGTCGCCCCGCTTATTCTGGTGAAGCTTTCTTT. The encoded protein is CASRPAYSGEAFF. Drawing the rest from reference TRBV28 and TRBJ1-1, the complete variable domain is DVKVTQSSRYLVKRTGEKVFLECVQDMDHENMFWYRQDPGLGLRLIYFSYDVKMKEKGDIPEGYSVSREKKERFSLILESASTNQTSMYLCASRPAYSGEAFFGQGTRLTVV.

J is TRBJ1-1 and V is TRBV5-1, with no clear D. V was clipped by 3 bases and J by 5 bases, with 14 bases between them. Per germline, CDR1 SGHRS and CDR2 YFSETQ. The CDR3 is 14 amino acids. The CDR3 nucleotides read TGCGCCAGCAGCTCCGACACGGGCGAGACTGAAGCTTTCTTT. Translation: CASSSDTGETEAFF.

Many counts were recorded for this clonotype. Relative to the germline gene, one junction end is altered; a read error may explain this. The V and J genes are TRBV5-1 and TRBJ2-7; D is uncertain. The CDR3 consists of 12 residues. Germline values: CDR1 SGHRS, CDR2 YFSETQ. CDR3 residues: CASSLEPYEQYF. The DNA of the CDR3 is TGTGCCAGCAGCTTAGAGCCCTACGAGCAGTACTTC. Full variable domain (remainder filled in from reference TRBV5-1 and TRBJ2-7): KAGVTQTPRYLIKTRGQQVTLSCSPISGHRSVSWYQQTPGQGLQFLFEYFSETQRNKGNFPGRFSGRQFSNSRSEMNVSTLELGDSALYLCASSLEPYEQYFGPGTRLTVT.

This clonotype occurred a few times. The V gene is TRBV25-1, the J gene TRBJ2-7, with TRBD2 as a possible D gene (6 bases). CDR1 MGHDK and CDR2 SYGVNS come from the germline V gene. V was cut by 4 bases and J by 7 bases, with 17 bases left in between. The CDR3 spans 14 residues. CDR3 DNA sequence: TGTGCCAGCAGTGTGAAGGATATCGCGGGGGAGCAGTACTTC. Protein: CASSVKDIAGEQYF.

Ten or more counts support this clonotype. The J gene is TRBJ2-2, the V gene TRBV7-2; D not resolved. V was clipped by 0 bases and J by 1 base, with 9 bases between them. The CDR3 is 16 residues long. CDR1 is SGHTA and CDR2 is FQGNSA in the germline V gene. The CDR3 sequence is CASSLAQSRNTGELFF. The CDR3 DNA follows: TGTGCCAGCAGCTTAGCGCAGAGCAGGAACACCGGGGAGCTGTTTTTT.

This rearrangement joins TRBV6-1 to TRBJ1-5; tentative D call: TRBD1 (6 bases). Trimming cost V 6 bases and J 2 bases, with 14 bases left between them. Germline lookup yields CDR1 MNHNS and CDR2 SASEGT. The CDR3 loop spans 15 amino acids. CDR3 DNA sequence: TGTGCCAGCAGCTCCGGGGGGGCGGGCAATCAGCCCCAGCATTTT. Its protein is CASSSGGAGNQPQHF.

The chain links TRBV20-1 to TRBJ2-1; possible D gene TRBD1, 6 bases. Germline values: CDR1 DFQATT, CDR2 SNEGSKA (reference sequence). There are 12 residues in the CDR3. With 7 bases removed from V and 7 bases from J, the gap between germline ends came to 14 bases. The CDR3 reads CSGLQGRNEQFF. CDR3 nucleotides: TGCAGTGGCCTACAGGGCAGGAATGAGCAGTTCTTC.